This T cell receptor beta chain was sequenced during a study of blood T cell repertoires in COVID-19. Germline CDR1 is LGHNA and CDR2 is YSLEER. The CDR3 consists of 13 residues. Trimming left V 3 bases short and J 5 bases short, with 8 bases between. Generated by immunoSEQ multiplex PCR, the TCRdb table keeps only in-frame clones and is missing some. Of some 64,000 clones listed, about 88% are singletons. This chain links TRBV4-3 with TRBJ1-5, with D unclear. The receptor comes from a man aged 70-80 years with acute or convalescent COVID-19. The sequenced sample was peripheral blood. The chain's CDR3 is CASSHEIYQPQHF. Here the CDR3 DNA reads TGCGCCAGCAGCCACGAGATTTATCAGCCCCAGCATTTT.